The T cell receptor beta chain described here comes from a study of beta chain features in type 1 diabetes. Reverse transcribing all isolated RNA meant expressed TCRB transcripts were sequenced. Profiled with immunoSEQ multiplex PCR; TCRdb holds only in-frame clones, not every one. The sample has 130,000 to 150,000 clones, 40% to 60% seen once. Notes on the study in general: Across all four CD4+ subsets, people with type 1 diabetes showed modestly shorter TCRB CDR3s. With patients and controls alike, PCR might favor shorter templates to an equal degree. TCRB repertoires of naive, central memory and Treg cells appeared more similar among patients than among healthy donors.

This clone has only one observation. What it binds is not known. V was pared by 5 bases and J by 3 bases, with 14 bases between. Germline CDR1 reads MNHEY; CDR2 reads SMNVEV (reference sequence). CDR3 length equals 15 residues. Each sorted population was over 95% pure. Sequencing was done on a sample of Tregs from blood. The clonotype originates from a young man in good health. V gene TRBV27 combines with J gene TRBJ2-1, with D possibly being TRBD1 (6 bases). CDR3 protein: CASSAGATSYNEQFF. The CDR3 coding sequence is TGTGCCAGCAGTGCAGGGGCAACGAGCTACAATGAGCAGTTCTTC.